This T cell receptor beta chain appears in the sequencing data of a study of cytomegalovirus exposure and HLA in healthy donors. As regards this clone: What it binds is not known.

Whole-study findings and limits: Reports showed the classifier diagnosing cytomegalovirus status with high specificity and sensitivity.

Only in-frame clones appear in the TCRdb table, and some are missing; sequencing was by immunoSEQ multiplex PCR. The profile shows 200,000 to 250,000 clones, roughly 83% of them singletons. This CDR3 region has 13 residues. In germline, CDR1 is MGHDK, CDR2 SYGVNS. With 2 bases removed from V and 5 bases from J, the gap between germline ends came to 10 bases. The specimen was PBMCs. V usage is TRBV25-1 and J usage is TRBJ2-7; TRBD1 might be the D (6 bases). The clonotype originates from a woman aged 30 to 39 in good health and CMV-seropositive. The CDR3 loop reads CASSETGNHEQYF. CDR3 DNA sequence: TGTGCCAGCAGTGAAACAGGGAACCACGAGCAGTACTTC.